Described below is a single TCR beta chain sequence and its context. Its antigen is not identified. The source of the sample is a study of vaccination and CD4 T cells after COVID-19. Study conclusions and caveats: Convalescent patients displayed a median roughly 90% of reactive clones emerging only post-vaccination.

Treatment defined: 10-day PBMC culture with coronavirus spike peptide pools or control peptides (ViraFEST assay). Trimming removed 3 bases from V and 9 bases from J; junction bases left unmatched: 5. The germline V gene has CDR1 SGHTA and CDR2 FQGNSA. There are 14 residues in the CDR3. Cultured CD4+ T cells had their DNA profiled by the Oncomine TCR Beta short-read assay. TCRdb fed the PCR reads into MiXCR, producing one record per CDR3 protein. The profile shows roughly 13,000 distinct CDR3 sequences, under 75% of them singletons. The receptor was derived from a human donor who had recovered from COVID-19. Sample: CD4+ T cells from blood, cultured in vitro. V and J are TRBV7-2 and TRBJ1-6, with 7 bases matching TRBD1. CDR3 sequence (DNA): TGTGCCAGCAGCTTCCAGGGGGGAGGTTCACCCCTCCACTTT. Encoded protein: CASSFQGGGSPLHF.